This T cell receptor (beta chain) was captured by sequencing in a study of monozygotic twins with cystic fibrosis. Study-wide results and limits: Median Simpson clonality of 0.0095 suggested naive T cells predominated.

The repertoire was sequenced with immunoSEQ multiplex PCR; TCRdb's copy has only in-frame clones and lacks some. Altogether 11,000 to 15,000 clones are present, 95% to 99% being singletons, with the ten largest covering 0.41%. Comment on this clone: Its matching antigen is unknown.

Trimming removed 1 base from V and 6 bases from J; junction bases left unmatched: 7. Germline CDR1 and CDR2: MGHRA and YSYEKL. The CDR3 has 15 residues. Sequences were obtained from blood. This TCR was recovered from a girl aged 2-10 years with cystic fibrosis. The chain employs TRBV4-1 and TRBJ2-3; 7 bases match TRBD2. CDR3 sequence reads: CASSQARFGGDTQYF. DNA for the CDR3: TGCGCCAGCAGCCAAGCACGCTTCGGGGGGGATACGCAGTATTTT.